Below are 2 T cell receptor beta chains sequenced from a single sample in a study of glioma-infiltrating T cells. Using RNA template, CDR3s of TCR alpha and beta were amplified with iRepertoire arm-PCR. A single record per CDR3 protein comes from TCRdb applying MiXCR to the multiplex PCR reads. The data show roughly 42,000 distinct CDR3 sequences, under 25% seen once. Sequencing was performed on glioma tissue, nonneoplastic brain tissue, or PBMCs (not recorded which). These receptor sequences come from a human donor with low-grade glioma or glioblastoma, undergoing nonglioma brain surgery, or in good health (not recorded which).

This clonotype was seen ten or more times. This chain uses TRBV24-1 with TRBJ1-5, with a tentative D call TRBD1 (5 bases). The CDR3 is made up of 15 amino acids. CDR1 and CDR2 (germline): KGHDR, SFDVKD. Trimming left V 7 bases short and J 1 base short, with 13 bases between. CDR3 sequence reads: CATRAGTGSNQPQHF. The CDR3, as DNA: TGTGCCACCAGAGCGGGGACGGGAAGCAATCAGCCCCAGCATTTT.

This clonotype was observed many times. This chain uses TRBV7-9 with TRBJ1-1; D is possibly TRBD1 (5 bases). Between the trimmed V and J ends, which lost 3 bases and 1 base, there was a span of 18 bases. The CDR3 spans 17 residues. The germline V gene encodes CDR1 SEHNR and CDR2 FQNEAQ (reference sequence). CDR3 sequence (DNA): TGTGCCAGCAGCTTTCGGTCAAGCGGGACCGGGAACACTGAAGCTTTCTTT. It yields the protein CASSFRSSGTGNTEAFF.